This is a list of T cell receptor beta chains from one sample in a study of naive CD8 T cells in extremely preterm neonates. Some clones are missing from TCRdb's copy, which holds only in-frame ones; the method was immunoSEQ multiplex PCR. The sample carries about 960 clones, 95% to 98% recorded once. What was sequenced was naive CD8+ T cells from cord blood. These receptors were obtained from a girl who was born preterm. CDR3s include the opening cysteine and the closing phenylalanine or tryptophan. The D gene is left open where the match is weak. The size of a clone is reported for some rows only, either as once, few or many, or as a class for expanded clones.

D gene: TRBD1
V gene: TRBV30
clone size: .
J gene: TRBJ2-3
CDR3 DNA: TGTGCCTGGAGTGTAGGACAGGGCACAGATACGCAGTATTTT
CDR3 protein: CAWSVGQGTDTQYF

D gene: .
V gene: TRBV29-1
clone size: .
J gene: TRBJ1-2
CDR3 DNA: TGCAGCGTTGAAGATCGGACAGAGTATGGCTACACCTTC
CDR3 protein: CSVEDRTEYGYTF

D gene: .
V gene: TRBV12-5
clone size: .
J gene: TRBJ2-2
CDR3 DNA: TGTGCTAGTGGTTTGGTAAACACCGGGGAGCTGTTTTTT
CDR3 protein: CASGLVNTGELFF

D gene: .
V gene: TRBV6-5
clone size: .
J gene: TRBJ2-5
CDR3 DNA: TGTGCCAGCAGTTACTCTACTAGCTACCAAGAGACCCAGTACTTC
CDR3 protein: CASSYSTSYQETQYF

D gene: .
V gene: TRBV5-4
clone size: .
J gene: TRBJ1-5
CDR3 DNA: TGTGCCAGCAGCTTGCCAGGGGAGCAATCAGCCCCAGCATTT
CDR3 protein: CASSLPGEQSAPAF

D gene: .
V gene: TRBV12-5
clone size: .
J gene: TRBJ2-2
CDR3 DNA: TGTGCTAGTGGTCGAAACAGGAACACCGGGGAGCTGTTTTTT
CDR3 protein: CASGRNRNTGELFF

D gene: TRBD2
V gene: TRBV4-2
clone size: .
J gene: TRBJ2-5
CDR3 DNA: TGTGCCAGCAGCCAAGACGGAAGCGGGACCCAAGAGACCCAGTACTTC
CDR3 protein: CASSQDGSGTQETQYF

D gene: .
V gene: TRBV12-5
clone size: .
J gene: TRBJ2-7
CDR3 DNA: TGTGCTAGTGGTTTGGACCCTTACGAGCAGTACTTC
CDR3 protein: CASGLDPYEQYF

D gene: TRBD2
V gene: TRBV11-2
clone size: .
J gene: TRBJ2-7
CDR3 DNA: TGTGCCAGCAGCTCCTTAGCGGGCCTCTACGAGCAGTACTTC
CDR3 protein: CASSSLAGLYEQYF

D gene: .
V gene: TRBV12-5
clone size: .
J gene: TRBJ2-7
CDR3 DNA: TGTGCTAGTGGTTCGGGTCTAGTCAACGAGCAGTACTTC
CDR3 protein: CASGSGLVNEQYF

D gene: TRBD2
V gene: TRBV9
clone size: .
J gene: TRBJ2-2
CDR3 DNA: TGTGCCAGCAGCGTAGCTACTAGCGGGGGGGCGAACACCGGGGAGCTGTTTTTT
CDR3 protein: CASSVATSGGANTGELFF

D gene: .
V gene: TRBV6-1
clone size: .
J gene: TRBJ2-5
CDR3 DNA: TGTGCCAGCAGTGGTGGGACAACCCAGTACTTC
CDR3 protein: CASSGGTTQYF

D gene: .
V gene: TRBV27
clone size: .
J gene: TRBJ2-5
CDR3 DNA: TGTGCCAGCAGTCCCTTGGCCGAGGGGGAGACCCAGTACTTC
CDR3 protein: CASSPLAEGETQYF

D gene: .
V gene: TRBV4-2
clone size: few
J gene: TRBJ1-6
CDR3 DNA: TGTGCCAGCAGCCAAGAGGGGGATAATTCACCCCTCCACTTT
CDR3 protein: CASSQEGDNSPLHF

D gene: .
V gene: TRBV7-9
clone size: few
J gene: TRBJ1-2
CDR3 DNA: TGTGCCAGCAGTCAACAGGGTTATGGCTACACCTTC
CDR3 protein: CASSQQGYGYTF

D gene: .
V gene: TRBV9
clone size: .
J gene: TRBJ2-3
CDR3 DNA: TGTGCCAGCAGCGTAGGCACAGATACGCAGTATTTT
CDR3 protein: CASSVGTDTQYF

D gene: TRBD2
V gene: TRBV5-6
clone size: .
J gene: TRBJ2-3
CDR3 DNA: TGTGCCAGCAGCGCACTAGCGGGAGACAGTCCAGATACGCAGTATTTT
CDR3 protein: CASSALAGDSPDTQYF

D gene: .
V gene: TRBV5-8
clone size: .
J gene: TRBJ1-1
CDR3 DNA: TGTGCCAGCAGCTTGGGGGTCCGGGTCCTACCTGAAGCTTTCTTT
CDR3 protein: CASSLGVRVLPEAFF

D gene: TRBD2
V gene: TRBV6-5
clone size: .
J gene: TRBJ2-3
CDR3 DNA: TGTGCCAGCAGTTACTCGCGGGGGGGCACAGATACGCAGTATTTT
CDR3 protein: CASSYSRGGTDTQYF

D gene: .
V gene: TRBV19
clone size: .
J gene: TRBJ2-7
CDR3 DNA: TGTGCCAGTAGTATAGGACACGAGCAGTACTTC
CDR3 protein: CASSIGHEQYF

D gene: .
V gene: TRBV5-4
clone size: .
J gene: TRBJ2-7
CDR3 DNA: TGTGCCAGCAGCTTCCGGGACACCAATTACGAGCAGTACTTC
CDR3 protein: CASSFRDTNYEQYF

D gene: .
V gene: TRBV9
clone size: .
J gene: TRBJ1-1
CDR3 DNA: TGTGCCAGCAGCGTAGGGGGCATGAACACTGAAGCTTTCTTT
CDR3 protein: CASSVGGMNTEAFF

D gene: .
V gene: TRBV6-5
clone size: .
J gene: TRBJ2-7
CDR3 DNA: TGTGCCAGCAGCCTCGGACACAACTACGAGCAGTACTTC
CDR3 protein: CASSLGHNYEQYF

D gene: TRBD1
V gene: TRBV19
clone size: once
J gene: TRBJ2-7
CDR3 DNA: TGTGCCAGTAGCCGGGACAGCTCCTACGAGCAGTACTTC
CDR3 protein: CASSRDSSYEQYF

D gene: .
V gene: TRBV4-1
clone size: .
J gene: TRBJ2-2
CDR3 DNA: TGCGCCAGCAGCCAAATCGCTAGCCTCACCGGGGAGCTGTTTTTT
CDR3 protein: CASSQIASLTGELFF

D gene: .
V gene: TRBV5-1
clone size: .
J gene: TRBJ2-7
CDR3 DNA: TGCGCCAGCAGCTTGAACGTGGGGGGCGGCTCCTACGAGCAGTACTTC
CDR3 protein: CASSLNVGGGSYEQYF

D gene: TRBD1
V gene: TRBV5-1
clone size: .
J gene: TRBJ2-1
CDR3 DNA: TGCGCCAGCAGCGGGACAGGGGACAATGAGCAGTTCTTC
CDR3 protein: CASSGTGDNEQFF

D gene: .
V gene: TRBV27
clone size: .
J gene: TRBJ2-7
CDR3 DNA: TGTGCCAGCAGTTCTGCAGGGAGGAACGAGCAGTACTTC
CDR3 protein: CASSSAGRNEQYF

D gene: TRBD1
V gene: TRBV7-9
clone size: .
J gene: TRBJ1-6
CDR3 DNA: TGTGCCAGCAGCTTGACAGGGGGTTCACCCCTCCACTTT
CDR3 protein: CASSLTGGSPLHF

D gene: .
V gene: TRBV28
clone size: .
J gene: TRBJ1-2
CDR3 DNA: TGTGCCAGCAGTTCGACCGTCTCTGGCTACACCTTC
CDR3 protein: CASSSTVSGYTF

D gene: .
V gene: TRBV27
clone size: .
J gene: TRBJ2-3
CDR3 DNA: TGTGCCAGCAGTTTTAGCCCCACAGATACGCAGTATTTT
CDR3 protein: CASSFSPTDTQYF

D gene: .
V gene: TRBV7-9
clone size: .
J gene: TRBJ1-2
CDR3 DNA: TGTGCCAGCAGCTTAGGTGACAACGCCTATGGCTACACCTTC
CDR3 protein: CASSLGDNAYGYTF

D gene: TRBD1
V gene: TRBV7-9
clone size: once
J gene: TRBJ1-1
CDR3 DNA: TGTGCCAGCAGCGGGACAGTGAACACTGAAGCTTTCTTT
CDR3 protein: CASSGTVNTEAFF

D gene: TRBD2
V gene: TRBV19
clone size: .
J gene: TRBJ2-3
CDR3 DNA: TGTGCCAGTAGTTATAGCGGGAGGATTAGCACAGATACGCAGTATTTT
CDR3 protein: CASSYSGRISTDTQYF

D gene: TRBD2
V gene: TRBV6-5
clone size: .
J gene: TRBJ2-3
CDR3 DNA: TGTGCCAGCAGTTCCCATTTGGGGGAGGGCGCAGATACGCAGTATTTT
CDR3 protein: CASSSHLGEGADTQYF

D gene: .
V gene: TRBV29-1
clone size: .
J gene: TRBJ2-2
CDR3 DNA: TGCAGCGTTGCTCTGGACCCCGGGGAGCTGTTTTTT
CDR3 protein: CSVALDPGELFF

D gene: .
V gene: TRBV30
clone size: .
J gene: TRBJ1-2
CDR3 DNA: TGTGCCTGGAGTGTGGACAACTATGGCTACACCTTC
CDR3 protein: CAWSVDNYGYTF

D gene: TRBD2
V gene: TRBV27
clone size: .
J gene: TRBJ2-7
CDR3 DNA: TGTGCCAGCAGTTTATCTAGCGGGAGTTACGAGCAGTACTTC
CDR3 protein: CASSLSSGSYEQYF

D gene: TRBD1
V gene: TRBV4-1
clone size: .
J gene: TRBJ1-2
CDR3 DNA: TGCGCCAGCAGCCAAGATCAGGGGACAGGGGGCTATGGCTACACCTTC
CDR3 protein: CASSQDQGTGGYGYTF

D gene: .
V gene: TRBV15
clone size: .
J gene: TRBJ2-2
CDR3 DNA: TGTGCCACCAGCAGAGTAGGAACCGGGGAGCTGTTTTTT
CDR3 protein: CATSRVGTGELFF

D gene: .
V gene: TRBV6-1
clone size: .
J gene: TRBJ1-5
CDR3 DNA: TGTGCCAGCAGTGAATGGGCAGGGATATATAGCAATCAGCCCCAGCATTTT
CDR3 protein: CASSEWAGIYSNQPQHF

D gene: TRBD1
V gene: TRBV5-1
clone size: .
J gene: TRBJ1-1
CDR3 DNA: TGCGCCAGCAGCTTGGCCAGGGGGCAACTGAACACTGAAGCTTTCTTT
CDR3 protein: CASSLARGQLNTEAFF

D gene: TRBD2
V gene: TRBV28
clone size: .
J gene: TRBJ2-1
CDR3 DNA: TGTGCCAGCAGTTTAGGGGCTAGCGGAGGGGATGAGCAGTTCTTC
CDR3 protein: CASSLGASGGDEQFF

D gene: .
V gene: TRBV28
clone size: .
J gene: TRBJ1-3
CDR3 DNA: TGTGCCAGCAGTTTAAGCAGCTCCTCTGGAAACACCATATATTTT
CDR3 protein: CASSLSSSSGNTIYF

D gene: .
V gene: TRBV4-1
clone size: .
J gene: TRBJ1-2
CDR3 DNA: TGCGCCAGCAGCCAAGCCCTCAAAGCTAACTATGGCTACACCTTC
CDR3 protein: CASSQALKANYGYTF

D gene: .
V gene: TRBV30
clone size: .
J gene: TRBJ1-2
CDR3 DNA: TGTGCCTGGAGTGTCAACTATGGCTACACCTTC
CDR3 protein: CAWSVNYGYTF

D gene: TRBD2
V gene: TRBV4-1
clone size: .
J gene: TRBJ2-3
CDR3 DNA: TGCGCCAGCAGCCAAGATAGCGGGAGGGCCACAGATACGCAGTATTTT
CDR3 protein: CASSQDSGRATDTQYF

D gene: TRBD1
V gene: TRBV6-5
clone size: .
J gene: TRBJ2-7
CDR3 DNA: TGTGCCAGCAGTTACGAGGGGACAGGGGGCTCCTACGAGCAGTACTTC
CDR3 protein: CASSYEGTGGSYEQYF

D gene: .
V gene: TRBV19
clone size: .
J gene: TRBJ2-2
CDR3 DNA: TGTGCCAGTAGTATGAGGGGATCCGGGGAGCTGTTTTTT
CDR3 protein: CASSMRGSGELFF

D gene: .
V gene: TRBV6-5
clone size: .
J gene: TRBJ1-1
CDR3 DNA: TGTGCCAGCAGTCTTCAGGGGAACACTGAAGCTTTCTTT
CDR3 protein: CASSLQGNTEAFF

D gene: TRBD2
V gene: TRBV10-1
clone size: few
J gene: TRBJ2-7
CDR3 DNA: TGCGCCAGCAGTGAACGGGGGGTCTACGAGCAGTACTTC
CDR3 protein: CASSERGVYEQYF

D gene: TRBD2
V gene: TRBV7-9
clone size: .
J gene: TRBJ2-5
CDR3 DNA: TGTGCCAGCAGCTTACTAGCGGGAGAAGAGACCCAGTACTTC
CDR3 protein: CASSLLAGEETQYF

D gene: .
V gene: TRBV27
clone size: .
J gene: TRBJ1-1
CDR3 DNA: TGTGCCAGCAGTTTAGGGACAAACACTGAAGCTTTCTTT
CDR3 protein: CASSLGTNTEAFF

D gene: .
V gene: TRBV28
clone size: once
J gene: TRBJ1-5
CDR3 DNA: TGTGCCAGCAGACAGGGATATAGCAATCAGCCCCAGCATTTT
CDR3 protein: CASRQGYSNQPQHF